The T cell receptor beta chain under discussion was sequenced for a study of shared clonotypes between healthy human individuals. About the study: The people who gave samples were two women and a few men aged 18 to 49. Plates per donor: three CD4 naive, three CD4 memory, two CD8 naive, one CD8 memory. Findings of the study overall: Relative to memory subsets, naive subsets generally showed larger estimated richness. Blood alone was sampled, and tissue repertoires likely differ.

With regard to this clone: Its target is unknown.

The CDR3 has 13 residues. Repertoires were generated with immunoSEQ multiplex PCR, while TCRdb's copy carries only in-frame clones and drops some. The sample lists roughly 1,000,000 clones, approximately 80% seen once, with about 0.52% in the top ten. The receptor was derived from a man younger than 30 in good health. Some clones in this sample may be carry-over from other donors' samples. What was sequenced was memory CD4+ T cells from PBMCs. Described subset: CD45RA-negative fraction. The rearrangement joins TRBV21-1 to TRBJ2-4; TRBD1 reflects the table's D call only, with no check against the DNA. TRBV21-1 is listed as a pseudogene. CDR3 coding DNA: TGTGCCAGCAGCAAAGCGCAGGAAAACATTCAGTACTTC. Translation gives CASSKAQENIQYF.